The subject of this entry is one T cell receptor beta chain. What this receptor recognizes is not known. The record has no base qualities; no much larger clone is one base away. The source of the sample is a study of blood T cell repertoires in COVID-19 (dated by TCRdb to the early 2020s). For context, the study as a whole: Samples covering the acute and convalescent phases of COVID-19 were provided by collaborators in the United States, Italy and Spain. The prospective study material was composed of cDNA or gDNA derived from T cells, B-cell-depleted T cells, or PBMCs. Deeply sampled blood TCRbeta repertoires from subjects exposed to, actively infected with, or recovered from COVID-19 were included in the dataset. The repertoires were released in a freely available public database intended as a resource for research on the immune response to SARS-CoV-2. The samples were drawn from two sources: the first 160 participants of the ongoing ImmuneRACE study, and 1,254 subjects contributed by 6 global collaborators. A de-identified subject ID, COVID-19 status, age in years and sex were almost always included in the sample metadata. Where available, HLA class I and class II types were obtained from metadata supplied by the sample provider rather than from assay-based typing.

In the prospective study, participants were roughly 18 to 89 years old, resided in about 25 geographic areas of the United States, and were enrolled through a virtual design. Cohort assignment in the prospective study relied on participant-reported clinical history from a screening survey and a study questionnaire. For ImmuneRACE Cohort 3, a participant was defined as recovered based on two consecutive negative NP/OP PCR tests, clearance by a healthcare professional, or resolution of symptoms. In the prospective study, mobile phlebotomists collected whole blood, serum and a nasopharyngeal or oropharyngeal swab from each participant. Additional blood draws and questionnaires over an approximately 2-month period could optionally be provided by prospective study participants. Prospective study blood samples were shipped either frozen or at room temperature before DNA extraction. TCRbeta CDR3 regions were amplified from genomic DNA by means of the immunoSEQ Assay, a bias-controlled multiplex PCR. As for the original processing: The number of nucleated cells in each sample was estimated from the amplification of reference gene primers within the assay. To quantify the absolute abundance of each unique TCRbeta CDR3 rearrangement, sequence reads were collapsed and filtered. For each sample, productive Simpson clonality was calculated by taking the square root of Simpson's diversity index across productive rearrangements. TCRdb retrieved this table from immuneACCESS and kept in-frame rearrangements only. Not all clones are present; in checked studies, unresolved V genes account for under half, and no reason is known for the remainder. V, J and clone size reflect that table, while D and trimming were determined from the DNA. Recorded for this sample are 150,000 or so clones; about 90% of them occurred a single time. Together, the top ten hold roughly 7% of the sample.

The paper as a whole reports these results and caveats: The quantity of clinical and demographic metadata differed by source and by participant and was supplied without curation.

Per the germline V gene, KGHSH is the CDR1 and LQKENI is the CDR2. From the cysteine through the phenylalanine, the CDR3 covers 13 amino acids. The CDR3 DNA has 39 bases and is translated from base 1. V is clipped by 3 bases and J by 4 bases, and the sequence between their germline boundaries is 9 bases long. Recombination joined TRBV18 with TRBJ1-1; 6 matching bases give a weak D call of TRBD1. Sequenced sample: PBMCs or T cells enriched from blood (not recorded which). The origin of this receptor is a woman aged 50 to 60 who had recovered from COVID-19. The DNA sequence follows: TGTGCCAGCTCACCGGGGGCAGGCACTGAAGCTTTCTTT. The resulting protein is CASSPGAGTEAFF.